The next 21 T cell receptor beta chains were all read from a single sample in a study of T cells in Graves' hyperthyroidism and ophthalmopathy. TCR beta CDR3 region amplification was performed from RNA transcripts. First-round RT-PCR of the TCR CDR3 relied on the HTBI primer set. From the multiplex PCR reads, TCRdb called clonotypes with MiXCR, one entry per CDR3 protein. This table holds over 300,000 distinct CDR3 sequences, approximately 15% found once. The sequenced material came from blood. Receptor source: a woman aged 60 to 75 with Graves' hyperthyroidism.

The chain is built from TRBV30 and TRBJ2-2, with 9 bases identical to TRBD2. Germline V CDR1 and CDR2: GTSNPN, SVGIG (reference sequence). J lost 6 bases, V lost 4 bases, and 3 bases had no gene match. The CDR3 consists of 13 residues. The CDR3 DNA reads TGTGCCTGGAAAATAGCGGGAGCCGGGGAGCTGTTTTTT. This translates into CAWKIAGAGELFF.

This clonotype occurred many times. This sequence joins TRBV11-3 and TRBJ1-6; 8 bases fit TRBD1. This CDR3 contains 14 residues. Germline V gene sequence: CDR1 SGHNT, CDR2 YENEEA. The J segment lost 10 bases and the V segment lost 6 bases, leaving 8 bases of the junction unmatched. The CDR3 loop is CASRAGGAESPLHF. CDR3 coding DNA: TGTGCCAGCAGGGCAGGGGGCGCGGAATCACCCCTCCACTTT.

V usage is TRBV24-1 and J usage is TRBJ2-1; possible D gene TRBD2, 6 bases. The CDR3 sequence is 16 residues long. Germline values: CDR1 KGHDR, CDR2 SFDVKD. V lost 4 bases, J lost 2 bases, and 14 bases lay in between. CDR3 amino acids: CATSESGTGAYNEQFF. For the CDR3, the DNA is TGTGCCACCAGTGAATCCGGGACTGGGGCCTACAATGAGCAGTTCTTC.

V is TRBV20-1 and J is TRBJ1-1, with a tentative D call TRBD1 (5 bases). Trimming shortened V by 6 bases and J by 1 base, and 12 bases separated the two germline ends. This CDR3 spans 13 amino acids. The germline CDR1 and CDR2 sequences are DFQATT and SNEGSKA (reference sequence). The CDR3 DNA follows: TGCAGTGCGCCAACAGGCCCGAACACTGAAGCTTTCTTT. Translated, it gives CSAPTGPNTEAFF.

This clonotype has at least ten counts. The V gene is TRBV5-1, the J gene TRBJ1-1; tentatively, D is TRBD1 (5 bases). The CDR3 has 15 amino acids. Germline V gives CDR1 SGHRS, CDR2 YFSETQ. The germline V and J ends were trimmed by 4 bases and 4 bases, with 17 bases remaining between them. DNA for the CDR3: TGCGCCAGCAGCGTGGGGACCCGACCTCCCACTGAAGCTTTCTTT. This codes for CASSVGTRPPTEAFF.

This clonotype was found once. The junction departs from germline at one end; a sequencing error may be responsible. Written as DNA, the CDR3 is TGTGCCAGCAGCCGTCCGAGACTAGCGGGAGTGAACAATGAGCAGTTCTTC. Protein product: CASSRPRLAGVNNEQFF. The rearrangement links TRBV5-1 to TRBJ2-1, with TRBD2 matching over 12 bases. Germline assignment: CDR1 SGHRS and CDR2 YFSETQ. The CDR3 runs to 17 residues.

With regard to this clonotype: Being one base from a much bigger clone, this may be a read error. The chain is built from TRBV20-1 and TRBJ1-1; no definite D call. CDR1 is DFQATT, CDR2 SNEGSKA, per germline (reference sequence). V was shortened by 8 bases and J by 4 bases, with 14 bases between the two germline ends. This CDR3 has 12 residues. Here the CDR3 reads CSLVSGATEAFF. The CDR3 DNA reads as TGCAGTCTGGTTTCGGGTGCCACTGAAGCTTTCTTT.

The J gene is TRBJ2-1, the V gene TRBV6-5, with D tentatively TRBD1 (6 bases). CDR3 length: 14 amino acids. V lost 7 bases and J 2 bases, leaving 12 bases between the germline ends. Germline-derived CDR1 and CDR2 are MNHEY and SVGAGI. DNA of the CDR3: TGTGCCAGCATTTCCCAGGGGCCCTACAATGAGCAGTTCTTC. Amino acid sequence: CASISQGPYNEQFF.

This clonotype occurred once. This clone may be a read error of a much larger clone one base away. The chain joins TRBV11-3 to TRBJ2-1; the match to TRBD2 covers 9 bases. Judging by the DNA end, TRBJ2-7 fits better; the J call may be wrong. This CDR3 has 15 residues. Per germline, CDR1 SGHNT and CDR2 YENEEA. CDR3 loop: CASSWREGSYNEQYF. CDR3 nucleotides: TGTGCCAGCAGCTGGCGGGAGGGCTCCTACAATGAGCAGTACTTC.

The rearrangement links TRBV9 to TRBJ2-1; no firm D call. The V end was cut by 0 bases, the J end by 2 bases, with 9 bases between. Per germline, CDR1 SGDLS and CDR2 YYNGEE. The CDR3 is made up of 15 amino acids. CDR3 residues: CASSVAGGTYNEQFF. As DNA, the CDR3 is TGTGCCAGCAGCGTAGCGGGCGGCACCTACAATGAGCAGTTCTTC.

This clonotype was counted at least ten times. The rearrangement links TRBV5-1 to TRBJ2-5, with TRBD2 identical over 12 bases. Looked up from germline, CDR1 is SGHRS and CDR2 is YFSETQ. V was clipped by 0 bases and J by 3 bases; unmatched bases: 3. The CDR3 runs 16 residues. The CDR3 spells CASSLGLAGEEETQYF. The DNA for the CDR3 is TGCGCCAGCAGCTTGGGACTAGCGGGAGAAGAAGAGACCCAGTACTTC.

This clonotype appeared many times. The chain carries TRBV9 and TRBJ1-1; D possibly corresponds to TRBD1 (5 bases). There are 14 residues in the CDR3. Germline CDR1 SGDLS, CDR2 YYNGEE. V shed 0 bases and J shed 1 base, with 7 bases lying between them. The CDR3 bases are TGTGCCAGCAGCGTAGGGGGCCAGAACACTGAAGCTTTCTTT. Amino acid sequence: CASSVGGQNTEAFF.

V usage is TRBV3-1 and J usage is TRBJ2-5; 10 nucleotides agree with TRBD2. The CDR3 runs to 21 residues. With 5 bases clipped from V and 2 bases from J, the junction kept 23 bases outside the gene matches. Germline V gives CDR1 LGHDT, CDR2 YNNKEL (reference sequence). The DNA for the CDR3 is TGTGCCAGCAGCTCGTGGGGCCAAGATGGGGAGATACTAGCGGGGCAAGAGACCCAGTACTTC. This translates into CASSSWGQDGEILAGQETQYF.

The chain joins TRBV6-2 or TRBV6-3 to TRBJ2-1; 11 nucleotides align to TRBD2. The V segment lost 5 bases and the J segment 3 bases; nucleotides outside the gene matches: 15. The germline gives CDR1 MNHEY, CDR2 SVGEGT. The length of the CDR3 is 19 residues. CDR3 bases: TGTGCCAGCAGTCCGAGGGACTCCGGGACTAGCGGAGTCTACAATGAGCAGTTCTTC. Translation gives CASSPRDSGTSGVYNEQFF.

This clonotype occurred many times. For the CDR3, the DNA is TGTGCCAGCAGCTTCTCCGGGACTAGCGGGGGGCAGTTCTTC. This translates into CASSFSGTSGGQFF. The chain combines TRBV7-9 with TRBJ2-1, with 14 bases that match TRBD2. This CDR3 spans 14 amino acids. The trim removed 3 bases at V and 12 bases at J, leaving 4 bases unmatched. Germline V CDR1 and CDR2: SEHNR, FQNEAQ (reference sequence).

In the case of this clonotype: A much larger clonotype is one base distant, so this may be a read error. This chain uses TRBV6-5 with TRBJ2-7; possibly TRBD1 for D (7 bases). The germline V and J ends were trimmed by 0 bases and 1 base, with 16 bases remaining between them. This CDR3 has 17 residues. Looked up from germline, CDR1 is MNHEY and CDR2 is SVGAGI. The CDR3 protein is CASSYSLEGQKSYEQYF. Here the CDR3 DNA reads TGTGCCAGCAGTTACTCGTTGGAGGGACAGAAATCCTACGAGCAGTACTTC.

V usage is TRBV24-1 and J usage is TRBJ2-1, with 8 bases aligning to TRBD2. With V trimmed by 5 bases and J by 4 bases, 6 bases remained unmatched. The CDR3 is 15 amino acids. Germline lookup yields CDR1 KGHDR and CDR2 SFDVKD. In DNA form, the CDR3 reads TGTGCCACCAGTGGGCCGGGAGGGCCTTACAATGAGCAGTTCTTC. This codes for CATSGPGGPYNEQFF.

This clonotype was recorded a few times. The V gene is TRBV7-9, the J gene TRBJ2-2; unclear D gene. CDR1 SEHNR and CDR2 FQNEAQ come from the germline V gene (reference sequence). Trimming removed 6 bases from V and 7 bases from J, with 18 bases in between. This CDR3 comprises 15 residues. The CDR3 nucleotides read TGTGCCAGCAGTTCCTTTCCGGGCAGCTTCGGGGAGCTGTTTTTT. This gives the protein CASSSFPGSFGELFF.

The V and J genes are TRBV5-1 and TRBJ2-4; tentative D call: TRBD1 (6 bases). The CDR3 spans 13 residues. The ends were cut back, 0 bases at V and 7 bases at J, with 8 bases in the middle. The germline V gene encodes CDR1 SGHRS and CDR2 YFSETQ. CDR3 bases: TGCGCCAGCAGCTTGGCAGGGGTGAACATTCAGTACTTC. This translates into CASSLAGVNIQYF.

This clonotype was found a few times. The genes are TRBV4-1 and TRBJ2-7; 7 bases are a match to TRBD2. Losses at the gene ends were 0 bases for V and 4 bases for J; bases not matched to a gene: 6. There are 15 residues in the CDR3. CDR1 and CDR2 (germline): MGHRA, YSYEKL. The CDR3 protein is CASSQDGTKEYEQYF. The CDR3 nucleotides are TGCGCCAGCAGCCAAGACGGGACTAAGGAGTACGAGCAGTACTTC.

This clonotype was seen more than once but under ten times. The genes are TRBV29-1 and TRBJ2-2; a possible D gene is TRBD2 (6 bases). The CDR3 length is 12 residues. V dropped 7 bases and J dropped 6 bases, with 12 bases sitting between them. The germline V gene has CDR1 SQVTM and CDR2 ANQGSEA. CDR3 sequence: CSGGAGSGELFF. In nucleotides, the CDR3 is TGCAGCGGCGGGGCAGGGTCCGGGGAGCTGTTTTTT.